This T cell receptor (beta chain) came from a study of vaccination effects on CD4 cells after COVID-19. Using viral peptide pools, the ViraFEST assay grew out antigen-specific CD4+ T cells prior to sequencing. Culture lasted about 11 days before CD4+ T cell isolation. Every participant took two doses of the BNT162b2 or mRNA-1273 vaccine. Vaccine recipients lacked prior SARS-CoV-2 infection and had negative nucleocapsid antibodies. Notes on the study in general: Late post-vaccination samples showed marked contraction of infection- and vaccine-induced clones.

A remark on this clone: Antigen: not known.

The assay was immunoSEQ multiplex PCR, and TCRdb's table has in-frame clones only and misses some. The sample contains approximately 17,000 clones, roughly 68% of which appear only once. The receptor comes from a human donor who received a COVID-19 vaccine. This specimen consisted of CD4+ T cells from PBMCs cultured with SARS-CoV-2 spike peptides, obtained after COVID-19 vaccination.

Here the CDR3 DNA reads TGTGCCAGCAGCTCCGGGACAGAGCTCTCTGGAAACACCATATATTTT. Its translation: CASSSGTELSGNTIYF. This chain connects TRBV7-6 to TRBJ1-3; 7 bases match TRBD1. Looked up from germline, CDR1 is SGHVS and CDR2 is FNYEAQ. This CDR3 comprises 16 residues. After removal of 4 bases from V and 0 bases from J, the junction contained 6 bases not matched to a gene.